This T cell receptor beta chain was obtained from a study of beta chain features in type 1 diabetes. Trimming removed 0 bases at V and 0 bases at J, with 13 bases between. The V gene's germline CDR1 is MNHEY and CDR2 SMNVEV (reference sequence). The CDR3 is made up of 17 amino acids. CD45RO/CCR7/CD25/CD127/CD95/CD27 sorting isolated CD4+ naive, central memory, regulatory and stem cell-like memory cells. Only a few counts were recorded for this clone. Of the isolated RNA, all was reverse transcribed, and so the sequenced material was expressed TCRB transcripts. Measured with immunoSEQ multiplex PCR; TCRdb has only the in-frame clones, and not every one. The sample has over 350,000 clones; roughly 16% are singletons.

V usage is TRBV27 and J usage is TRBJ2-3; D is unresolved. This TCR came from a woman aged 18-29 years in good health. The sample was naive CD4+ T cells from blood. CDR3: CASSLSWALASTDTQYF. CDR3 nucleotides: TGTGCCAGCAGTTTATCGTGGGCCCTCGCAAGCACAGATACGCAGTATTTT.